These 31 T cell receptor beta chains originate from one sample sequenced in a study of cytomegalovirus exposure and HLA in healthy donors (dated by TCRdb to 2016 to 2017). Libraries were prepared through the immunoSEQ multiplex PCR assay. The multiplex PCR relied on a mix of 60 forward primers for TCR Vbeta segments and 13 reverse primers for TCR Jbeta segments. The clones in this table, taken by TCRdb from immuneACCESS, are in-frame only. Not every clone is retained; where verified, under half of the shortfall comes from an unresolved V gene, and the cause of the rest is unknown. This sample has 85,000 to 90,000 clones in its table, and around 74% of those were observed once. Jointly, the top ten make up around 10% of the sample. The sequenced material came from PBMCs. These receptors were collected from a young man in good health and CMV-seropositive.

V and J are TRBV29-1 and TRBJ2-5; tentatively, D is TRBD2 (5 bases). There are 17 residues in the CDR3. Per the germline V gene, CDR1 is SQVTM and CDR2 is ANQGSEA. The V gene lost 6 bases and the J gene lost 7 bases, with 30 bases spanning the gap. CDR3 protein: CSVELRTLRFGVRTQYF. CDR3 nucleotide sequence: TGCAGCGTGGAACTTCGGACCCTCCGTTTCGGGGTTAGGACCCAGTACTTC.

The chain recombines TRBV7-9 with TRBJ1-2; no firm D call. The CDR3 length is 13 residues. Trimming stripped 5 bases from V and 2 bases from J, with 9 bases between. Germline V gene lookup returns CDR1 SEHNR and CDR2 FQNEAQ (reference sequence). The CDR3 loop is CASSPDNNYGYTF. CDR3 sequence (DNA): TGTGCCAGCAGCCCAGACAACAACTATGGCTACACCTTC. The full variable domain, with the rest looked up from reference TRBV7-9 and TRBJ1-2, is DTGVSQNPRHKITKRGQNVTFRCDPISEHNRLYWYRQTLGQGPEFLTYFQNEAQLEKSRLLSDRFSAERPKGSFSTLEIQRTEQGDSAMYLCASSPDNNYGYTFGSGTRLTVV.

The chain links TRBV9 to TRBJ2-3; the D is unclear. Germline values: CDR1 SGDLS, CDR2 YYNGEE. The CDR3 is made up of 17 amino acids. Deletions cut 1 base from V and 1 base from J, with 16 bases between. The CDR3 spells CASSVLSNHYGTDTQYF. CDR3 sequence (DNA): TGTGCCAGCAGCGTATTATCGAACCACTACGGCACAGATACGCAGTATTTT.

The CDR3 spells CASSPIGQELYQPQHF. As DNA, the CDR3 is TGTGCCAGCAGCCCGATCGGACAGGAACTTTATCAGCCCCAGCATTTT. The rearrangement uses TRBV7-8 and TRBJ1-5, with TRBD1 matching over 7 bases. The CDR3 is made up of 16 amino acids. Germline V gene sequence: CDR1 SGHVS, CDR2 FQNEAQ. The V gene end was trimmed by 5 bases and the J gene end by 5 bases; junction bases not matched to a gene: 12.

V is TRBV30 and J is TRBJ2-3; a possible D gene is TRBD1 (6 bases). V gave up 2 bases and J gave up 4 bases, with 10 bases separating them. The CDR3 runs 13 residues. The germline gives CDR1 GTSNPN, CDR2 SVGIG (reference sequence). The CDR3 loop is CAWSKTGADTQYF. Here the CDR3 DNA reads TGTGCCTGGAGTAAGACAGGAGCAGATACGCAGTATTTT.

The chain recombines TRBV27 with TRBJ2-7, with 12 bases identical to TRBD2. Germline V lookup: CDR1 MNHEY, CDR2 SMNVEV (reference sequence). The trim removed 5 bases at V and 7 bases at J, leaving 12 bases unmatched. The CDR3 length is 16 residues. The CDR3 here is CASSPLAGGARWEQYF. CDR3 DNA sequence: TGTGCCAGCAGTCCTCTAGCGGGGGGGGCTAGATGGGAGCAGTACTTC.

This clone has only one observation. The rearrangement uses TRBV15 and TRBJ1-2; no clear D. The CDR3 covers 12 residues. Germline CDR1 is LNHNV and CDR2 is YYDKDF (reference sequence). The V and J ends lost 1 base and 13 bases respectively, with 13 bases between them. The CDR3, as DNA: TGTGCCACCAGCAGAGGCCCCGAAAGGAGCACCTTC. This encodes CATSRGPERSTF. Based on the CDR3 plus reference TRBV15 and TRBJ1-2, the full variable domain is DAMVIQNPRYQVTQFGKPVTLSCSQTLNHNVMYWYQQKSSQAPKLLFHYYDKDFNNEADTPDNFQSRRPNTSFCFLDIRSPGLGDTAMYLCATSRGPERSTFGSGTRLTVV.

The gene calls are TRBV4-2 and TRBJ1-4; D possibly corresponds to TRBD1 (6 bases). The length of the CDR3 is 17 residues. CDR1 is LGHNA, CDR2 YNFKEQ, per germline. Trimming left V 0 bases short and J 4 bases short, with 15 bases between. The CDR3: CASSQDHQGLVNEKLFF. DNA for the CDR3: TGTGCCAGCAGCCAAGACCACCAGGGGCTGGTTAATGAAAAACTGTTTTTT.

The V gene is TRBV27, the J gene TRBJ2-2; no clear D. The CDR3 totals 14 residues. With 4 bases removed from V and 5 bases from J, the gap between germline ends came to 11 bases. Germline V gene sequence: CDR1 MNHEY, CDR2 SMNVEV (reference sequence). CDR3: CASSSYLRTGELFF. The CDR3 coding sequence is TGTGCCAGCAGTTCCTATCTGCGGACCGGGGAGCTGTTTTTT.

This chain links TRBV5-1 with TRBJ2-7; TRBD1 agrees at 8 bases. This CDR3 region has 13 residues. The germline CDR1 and CDR2 sequences are SGHRS and YFSETQ. Trimming took 4 bases from V and 3 from J; bases not matched to a gene: 3. The CDR3 spells CASSKDRDYEQYF. Here the CDR3 DNA reads TGCGCCAGCAGCAAGGACAGGGACTACGAGCAGTACTTC. Variable domain in full (rest from reference TRBV5-1 and TRBJ2-7): KAGVTQTPRYLIKTRGQQVTLSCSPISGHRSVSWYQQTPGQGLQFLFEYFSETQRNKGNFPGRFSGRQFSNSRSEMNVSTLELGDSALYLCASSKDRDYEQYFGPGTRLTVT.

This clone has a handful of counts. The chain employs TRBV28 and TRBJ1-1, with 8 positions matching TRBD1. J gave up 5 bases and V 6 bases, and 11 bases lay outside the gene matches. CDR1 is MDHEN, CDR2 SYDVKM, per germline. The CDR3 is 15 residues long. Here the CDR3 reads CASRPTGGTRTEAFF. Written as DNA, the CDR3 is TGTGCCAGCAGACCAACAGGGGGAACGAGGACTGAAGCTTTCTTT.

This rearrangement joins TRBV6-6 to TRBJ2-5, with D possibly matching TRBD2 (6 bases). Matching the DNA end better, TRBJ2-7 makes the J call doubtful. The CDR3 contains 13 residues. Germline CDR1 MNHNY, CDR2 SVGAGI (reference sequence). The CDR3 bases are TGTGCCAGCAATGACCCCGGGGGTTACGAGCAGTACTTC. Protein product: CASNDPGGYEQYF.

The chain uses TRBV19 and TRBJ2-4; tentatively, D is TRBD2 (6 bases). V was trimmed by 7 bases and J by 0 bases, leaving 13 bases between them. The CDR3 covers 15 residues. Per the germline V gene, CDR1 is LNHDA and CDR2 is SQIVND (reference sequence). As DNA, the CDR3 is TGTGCCAGTACTGGGGGGAGTCTAGCCAAAAACATTCAGTACTTC. Translating it yields CASTGGSLAKNIQYF.

The chain uses TRBV6-5 and TRBJ1-6; 7 bases align to TRBD1. Germline V lookup: CDR1 MNHEY, CDR2 SVGAGI. The CDR3 contains 13 residues. V shed 3 bases, J shed 10 bases, and the junction held 3 bases outside the gene matches. The DNA for the CDR3 is TGTGCCAGCAGTTATACAGGGGACTCACCCCTCCACTTT. It yields the protein CASSYTGDSPLHF.

This chain joins TRBV6-5 and TRBJ1-2; no firm D call. Germline CDR1 reads MNHEY; CDR2 reads SVGAGI. Trimming took 0 bases from V and 4 from J, leaving 9 bases between them. The CDR3 loop spans 14 amino acids. Here the CDR3 reads CASSYSARSYGYTF. The CDR3 nucleotides read TGTGCCAGCAGTTACTCAGCCAGGTCCTATGGCTACACCTTC.

The chain uses TRBV5-1 and TRBJ1-1; 9 nucleotides agree with TRBD1. Per the germline V gene, CDR1 is SGHRS and CDR2 is YFSETQ. J lost 2 bases, V lost 4 bases, and 9 bases had no gene match. This CDR3 is built from 16 residues. CDR3 region: CASSPGTGNRNTEAFF. In DNA, the CDR3 is TGCGCCAGCAGCCCGGGGACAGGGAATCGAAACACTGAAGCTTTCTTT.

V is TRBV11-2 and J is TRBJ1-1, with 8 nucleotides matching TRBD1. Looked up from germline, CDR1 is SGHAT and CDR2 is FQNNGV. V shed 6 bases, J shed 0 bases, and the junction held 9 bases outside the gene matches. The CDR3 totals 16 residues. CDR3 nucleotides: TGTGCCAGCAGGTCGCAGGGGGCGAGGATGAACACTGAAGCTTTCTTT. Translation gives CASRSQGARMNTEAFF.

This clone was picked up a small number of times. The gene calls are TRBV6-6 and TRBJ2-7; possible D gene TRBD2, 6 bases. V lost 3 bases, J lost 5 bases, and 11 bases lay in between. Looked up from germline, CDR1 is MNHNY and CDR2 is SVGAGI (reference sequence). This CDR3 is 13 amino acids long. The CDR3 spells CASSYRPGDEQYF. CDR3 in DNA: TGTGCCAGCAGTTATCGGCCGGGGGACGAGCAGTACTTC.

The chain recombines TRBV4-3 with TRBJ1-2; 7 nucleotides match TRBD1. CDR3 size: 16 residues. The germline gives CDR1 LGHNA, CDR2 YSLEER. With V trimmed by 2 bases and J by 8 bases, 14 bases remained unmatched. In DNA form, the CDR3 reads TGCGCCAGCAGCCAACTTACCGGGACAGACCATCAGGGCTACACCTTC. Translating it yields CASSQLTGTDHQGYTF.

This chain links TRBV5-4 with TRBJ2-5, with unresolved D. The CDR3 is 11 amino acids. Trimming left V 2 bases short and J 8 bases short, with 7 bases between. Germline assignment: CDR1 SGHNT and CDR2 YYREEE (reference sequence). The CDR3 coding sequence is TGTGCCAGCAGCTTTGGGCCTACCCAGTACTTC. Translated, it gives CASSFGPTQYF.

V is TRBV7-9 and J is TRBJ2-5; 9 bases are shared with TRBD1. The ends lost 6 bases at V and 5 bases at J; junction bases unmatched: 1. The germline CDR1 and CDR2 sequences are SEHNR and FQNEAQ (reference sequence). The CDR3 contains 12 residues. The CDR3 bases are TGTGCCAGCAGGGGACAGGGTGAGACCCAGTACTTC. Protein sequence: CASRGQGETQYF. The variable domain in full, with the rest retrieved from reference TRBV7-9 and TRBJ2-5, is DTGVSQNPRHKITKRGQNVTFRCDPISEHNRLYWYRQTLGQGPEFLTYFQNEAQLEKSRLLSDRFSAERPKGSFSTLEIQRTEQGDSAMYLCASRGQGETQYFGPGTRLLVL.

This chain links TRBV5-1 with TRBJ2-7; D is unresolved. The CDR3 sequence is 13 residues long. The germline CDR1 and CDR2 sequences are SGHRS and YFSETQ. V was trimmed by 5 bases and J by 3 bases, leaving 12 bases between them. For the CDR3, the DNA is TGCGCCAGCAGGGATCCTCCAGGCTACGAGCAGTACTTC. Protein product: CASRDPPGYEQYF. The variable domain in full, completed from reference TRBV5-1 and TRBJ2-7, reads KAGVTQTPRYLIKTRGQQVTLSCSPISGHRSVSWYQQTPGQGLQFLFEYFSETQRNKGNFPGRFSGRQFSNSRSEMNVSTLELGDSALYLCASRDPPGYEQYFGPGTRLTVT.

This clone showed up just a few times. The rearrangement joins TRBV29-1 to TRBJ2-7; 9 bases are shared with TRBD1. Germline values: CDR1 SQVTM, CDR2 ANQGSEA. Trimming cost V 7 bases and J 3 bases; bases outside gene matches: 13. The CDR3 loop spans 15 amino acids. CDR3 amino acids: CSAKTGGLTHYEQYF. The CDR3, as DNA: TGCAGCGCCAAAACAGGGGGCTTGACCCACTACGAGCAGTACTTC.

The chain links TRBV11-1 to TRBJ1-2, with TRBD1 identical over 8 bases. The J segment lost 4 bases and the V segment lost 5 bases, leaving 6 bases of the junction unmatched. The length of the CDR3 is 14 residues. CDR1 SGHAT and CDR2 FQDESV come from the germline V gene (reference sequence). CDR3 loop: CASSLTGGLYGYTF. The CDR3, as DNA: TGTGCCAGCAGCCTCACAGGGGGACTCTATGGCTACACCTTC.

The sample holds a few counts of this clone. The chain combines TRBV29-1 with TRBJ2-7; D is perhaps TRBD1 (6 bases). From germline, CDR1 is SQVTM and CDR2 ANQGSEA. Deletions cut 6 bases from V and 2 bases from J, with 20 bases between. CDR3 length equals 15 residues. The DNA of the CDR3 is TGCAGCGTGGCCCTGGGCCTACAGGGTACCTACGAGCAGTACTTC. It is translated as CSVALGLQGTYEQYF.

This sequence joins TRBV29-1 and TRBJ1-5; D is unclear. The germline gives CDR1 SQVTM, CDR2 ANQGSEA. The V end lost 4 bases, the J end lost 6 bases, and 13 bases lay between the germline ends. This CDR3 has 13 amino acids. CDR3 DNA: TGCAGCGTTGGGGAGGAGCGGGGTCAGCCCCAGCATTTT. It encodes CSVGEERGQPQHF.

This clone was seen more than once but under ten times. The V gene is TRBV5-1, the J gene TRBJ1-2, with D uncertain. The CDR3 runs to 13 residues. The V end was cut by 1 base, the J end by 3 bases, with 7 bases between. The germline V gene has CDR1 SGHRS and CDR2 YFSETQ. The CDR3 loop reads CASSLNGDYGYTF. Written as DNA, the CDR3 is TGCGCCAGCAGCTTGAACGGGGACTATGGCTACACCTTC.

V is TRBV27 and J is TRBJ2-7, with 7 bases identical to TRBD1. V dropped 5 bases and J dropped 2; count of bases not matched to a gene: 6. CDR1 and CDR2 from the germline V gene are MNHEY and SMNVEV (reference sequence). This CDR3 has 14 amino acids. The CDR3 DNA follows: TGTGCCAGCAGTCCTACGACAGGGCCCTACGAGCAGTACTTC. The encoded protein is CASSPTTGPYEQYF.

This rearrangement joins TRBV5-4 to TRBJ2-3; D might be TRBD1 (5 bases). The V and J ends lost 4 bases and 1 base respectively, with 13 bases between them. Looked up from germline, CDR1 is SGHNT and CDR2 is YYREEE (reference sequence). The CDR3 sequence is 15 residues long. The CDR3 here is CASSRVDTRTDTQYF. The CDR3 DNA reads as TGTGCCAGCAGCCGAGTGGACACCCGCACAGATACGCAGTATTTT.

The chain links TRBV6-4 to TRBJ2-7, with 10 bases aligning to TRBD2. CDR3 length: 18 amino acids. With V trimmed by 0 bases and J by 2 bases, 10 bases remained unmatched. The germline CDR1 and CDR2 sequences are MRHNA and SNTAGT. The CDR3 nucleotides read TGTGCCAGCAGTGACTCGTGTGTTAGCGGGGGGAAGACCTACGAGCAGTACTTC. This translates into CASSDSCVSGGKTYEQYF.

V is TRBV9 and J is TRBJ2-3, with 9 bases matching TRBD1. Germline V gene data show CDR1 as SGDLS and CDR2 as YYNGEE. Trimming took 3 bases from V and 7 from J; bases not matched to a gene: 18. The CDR3 runs 18 residues. The CDR3 region has the DNA TGTGCCAGCAGCGCAGTTCCGGCGGGACAGGGACTTGGCAATACGCAGTATTTT. It yields the protein CASSAVPAGQGLGNTQYF.